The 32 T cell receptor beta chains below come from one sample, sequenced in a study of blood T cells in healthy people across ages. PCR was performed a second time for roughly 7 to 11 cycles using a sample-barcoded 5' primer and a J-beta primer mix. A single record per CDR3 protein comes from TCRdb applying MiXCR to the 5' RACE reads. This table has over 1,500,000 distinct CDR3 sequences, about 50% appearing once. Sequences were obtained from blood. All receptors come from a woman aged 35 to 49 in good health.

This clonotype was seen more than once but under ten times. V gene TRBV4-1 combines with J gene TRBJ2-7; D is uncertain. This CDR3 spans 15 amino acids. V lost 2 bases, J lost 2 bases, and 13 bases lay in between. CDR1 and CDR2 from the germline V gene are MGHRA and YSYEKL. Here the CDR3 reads CASSQFSIEAYEQYF. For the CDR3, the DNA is TGCGCCAGCAGCCAATTCTCGATCGAGGCCTACGAGCAGTACTTC.

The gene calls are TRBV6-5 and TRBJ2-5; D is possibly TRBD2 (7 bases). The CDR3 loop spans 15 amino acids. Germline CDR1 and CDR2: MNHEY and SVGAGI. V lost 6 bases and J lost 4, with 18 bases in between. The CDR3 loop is CASSQGGLPPETQYF. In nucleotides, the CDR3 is TGTGCCAGCAGCCAAGGGGGACTACCCCCAGAGACCCAGTACTTC.

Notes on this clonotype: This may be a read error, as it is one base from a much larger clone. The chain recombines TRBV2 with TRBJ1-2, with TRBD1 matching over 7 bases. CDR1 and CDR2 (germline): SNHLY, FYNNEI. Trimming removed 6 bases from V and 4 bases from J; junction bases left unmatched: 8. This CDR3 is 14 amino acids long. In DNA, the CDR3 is TGTGCCAGCAGCCACGGCAGGGGGACCTATGGCTACACCTTC. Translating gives CASSHGRGTYGYTF.

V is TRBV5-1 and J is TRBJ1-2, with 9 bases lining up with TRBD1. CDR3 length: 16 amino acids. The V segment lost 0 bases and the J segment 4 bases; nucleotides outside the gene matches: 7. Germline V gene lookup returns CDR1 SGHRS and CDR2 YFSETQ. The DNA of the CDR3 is TGCGCCAGCAGCTTGGACAGGGGGCCCTCCGGCTATGGCTACACCTTC. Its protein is CASSLDRGPSGYGYTF.

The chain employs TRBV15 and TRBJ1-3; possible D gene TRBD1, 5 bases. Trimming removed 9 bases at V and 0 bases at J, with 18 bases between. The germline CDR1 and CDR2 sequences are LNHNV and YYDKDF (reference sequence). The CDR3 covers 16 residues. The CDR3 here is CATAHGGGTSGNTIYF. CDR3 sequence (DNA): TGTGCCACGGCCCACGGCGGGGGGACCTCTGGAAACACCATATATTTT.

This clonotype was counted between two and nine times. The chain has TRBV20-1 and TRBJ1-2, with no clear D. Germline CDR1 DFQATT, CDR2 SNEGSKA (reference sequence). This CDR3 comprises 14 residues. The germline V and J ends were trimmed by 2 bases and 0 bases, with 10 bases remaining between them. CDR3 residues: CSARSPLANYGYTF. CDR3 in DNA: TGCAGTGCTAGATCCCCGTTAGCTAACTATGGCTACACCTTC.

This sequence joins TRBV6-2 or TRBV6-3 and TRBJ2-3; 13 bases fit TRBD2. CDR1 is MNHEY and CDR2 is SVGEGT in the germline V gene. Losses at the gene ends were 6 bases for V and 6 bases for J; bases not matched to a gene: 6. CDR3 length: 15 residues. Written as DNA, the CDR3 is TGTGCCAGCAGCAAACTAGCGGGGGGGCTGGATACGCAGTATTTT. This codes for CASSKLAGGLDTQYF.

Here the CDR3 reads CASSSFKNEQFF. The DNA of the CDR3 is TGTGCCAGCAGCAGCTTTAAGAATGAGCAGTTCTTC. The chain has TRBV13 and TRBJ2-1, with D uncertain. Trimming left V 5 bases short and J 7 bases short, with 9 bases between. The germline V gene has CDR1 PRHDT and CDR2 FYEKMQ (reference sequence). This CDR3 contains 12 residues.

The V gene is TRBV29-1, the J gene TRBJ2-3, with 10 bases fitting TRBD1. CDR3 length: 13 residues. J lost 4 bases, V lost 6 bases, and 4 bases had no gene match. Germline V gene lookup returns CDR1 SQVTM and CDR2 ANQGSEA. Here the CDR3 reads CSVETGGADTQYF. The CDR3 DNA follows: TGCAGCGTGGAGACAGGGGGCGCAGATACGCAGTATTTT.

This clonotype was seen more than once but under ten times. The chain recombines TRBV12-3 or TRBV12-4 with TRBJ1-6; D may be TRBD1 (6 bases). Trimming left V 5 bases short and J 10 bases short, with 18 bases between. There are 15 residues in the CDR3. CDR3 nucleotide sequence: TGTGCCAGCAGTACCCTGGCAGGGGTTAGGTCACCCCTCCACTTT. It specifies CASSTLAGVRSPLHF.

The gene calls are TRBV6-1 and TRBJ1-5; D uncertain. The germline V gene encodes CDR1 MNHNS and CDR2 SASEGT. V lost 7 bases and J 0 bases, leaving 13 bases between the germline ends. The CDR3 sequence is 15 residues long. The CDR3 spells CASTNTGFSNQPQHF. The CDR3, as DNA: TGTGCCAGCACCAACACGGGATTTAGCAATCAGCCCCAGCATTTT.

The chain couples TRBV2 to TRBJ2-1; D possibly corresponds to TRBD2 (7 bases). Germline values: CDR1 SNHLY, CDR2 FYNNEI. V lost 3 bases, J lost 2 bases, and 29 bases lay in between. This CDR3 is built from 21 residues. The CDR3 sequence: CASSDPGFGGAIHSPYNEQFF. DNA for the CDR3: TGTGCCAGCAGTGATCCCGGGTTTGGGGGGGCGATCCACTCTCCCTACAATGAGCAGTTCTTC.

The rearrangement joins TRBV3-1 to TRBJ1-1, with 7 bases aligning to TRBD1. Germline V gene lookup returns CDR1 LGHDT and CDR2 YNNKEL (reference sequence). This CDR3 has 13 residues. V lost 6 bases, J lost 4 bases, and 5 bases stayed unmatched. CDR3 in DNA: TGTGCCAGCAGACAGACAGGGACCACTGAAGCTTTCTTT. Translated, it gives CASRQTGTTEAFF.

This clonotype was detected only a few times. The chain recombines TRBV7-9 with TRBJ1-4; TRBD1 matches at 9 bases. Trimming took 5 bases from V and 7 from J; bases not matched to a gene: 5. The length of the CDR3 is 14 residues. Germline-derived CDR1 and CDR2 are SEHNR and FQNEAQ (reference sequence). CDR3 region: CASSRGQGFEKLFF. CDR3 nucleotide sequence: TGTGCCAGCAGCCGAGGACAGGGGTTTGAAAAACTGTTTTTT. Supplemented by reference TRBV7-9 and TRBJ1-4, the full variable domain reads DTGVSQNPRHKITKRGQNVTFRCDPISEHNRLYWYRQTLGQGPEFLTYFQNEAQLEKSRLLSDRFSAERPKGSFSTLEIQRTEQGDSAMYLCASSRGQGFEKLFFGSGTQLSVL.

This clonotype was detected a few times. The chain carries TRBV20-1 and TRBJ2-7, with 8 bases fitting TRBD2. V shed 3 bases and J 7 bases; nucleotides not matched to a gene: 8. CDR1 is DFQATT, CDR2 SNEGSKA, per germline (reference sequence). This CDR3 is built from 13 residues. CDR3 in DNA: TGCAGTGCTAGTGGGTCTAGCGGGCGTGAGCAGTACTTC. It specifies CSASGSSGREQYF.

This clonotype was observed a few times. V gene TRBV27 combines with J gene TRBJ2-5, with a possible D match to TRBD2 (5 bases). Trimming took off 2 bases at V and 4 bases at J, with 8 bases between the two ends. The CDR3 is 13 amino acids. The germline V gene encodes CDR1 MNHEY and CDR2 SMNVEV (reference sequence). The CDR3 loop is CASSLKRPETQYF. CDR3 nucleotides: TGTGCCAGCAGTTTAAAGCGGCCAGAGACCCAGTACTTC.

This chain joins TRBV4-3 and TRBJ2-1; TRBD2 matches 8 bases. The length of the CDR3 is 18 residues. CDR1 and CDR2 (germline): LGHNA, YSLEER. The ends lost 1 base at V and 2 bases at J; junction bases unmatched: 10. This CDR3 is CASSQGDSGTRPYNEQFF. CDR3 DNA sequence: TGCGCCAGCAGCCAAGGAGATTCCGGGACTAGACCCTACAATGAGCAGTTCTTC.

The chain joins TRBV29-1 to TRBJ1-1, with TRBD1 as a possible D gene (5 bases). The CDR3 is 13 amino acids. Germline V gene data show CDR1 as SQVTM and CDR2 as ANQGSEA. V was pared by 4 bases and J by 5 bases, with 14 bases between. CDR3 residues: CSVGEGQRTEAFF. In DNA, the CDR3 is TGCAGCGTTGGCGAGGGGCAGAGAACTGAAGCTTTCTTT.

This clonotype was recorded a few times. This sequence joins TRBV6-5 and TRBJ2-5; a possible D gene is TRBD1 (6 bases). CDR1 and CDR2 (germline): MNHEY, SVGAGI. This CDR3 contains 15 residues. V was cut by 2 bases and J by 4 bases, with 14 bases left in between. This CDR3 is CASSYTGSTRETQYF. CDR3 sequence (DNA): TGTGCCAGCAGTTACACAGGGAGCACGAGAGAGACCCAGTACTTC.

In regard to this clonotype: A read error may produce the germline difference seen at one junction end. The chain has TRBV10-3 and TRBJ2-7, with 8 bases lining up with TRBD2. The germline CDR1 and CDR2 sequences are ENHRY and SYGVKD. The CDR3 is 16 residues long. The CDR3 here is CPISERGGNSYYEQYF. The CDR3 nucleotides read TGTCCCATCAGTGAACGGGGGGGGAACTCGTACTACGAGCAGTACTTC.

The CDR3, as DNA: TGTGCCAGCAGCGGACTTAGCGGGGGGATACCCTACAATGAGCAGTTCTTC. Its translation is CASSGLSGGIPYNEQFF. J is TRBJ2-1 and V is TRBV9, with TRBD2 identical over 10 bases. Germline lookup yields CDR1 SGDLS and CDR2 YYNGEE. J was trimmed by 2 bases and V by 3 bases; bases with no gene match: 8. CDR3 length equals 17 residues.

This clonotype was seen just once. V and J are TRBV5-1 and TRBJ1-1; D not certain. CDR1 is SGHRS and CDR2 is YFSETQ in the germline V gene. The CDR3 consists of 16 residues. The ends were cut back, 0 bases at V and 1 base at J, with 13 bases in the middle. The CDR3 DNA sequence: TGCGCCAGCAGCTTGGTACACCCACGGACGAACACTGAAGCTTTCTTT. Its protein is CASSLVHPRTNTEAFF.

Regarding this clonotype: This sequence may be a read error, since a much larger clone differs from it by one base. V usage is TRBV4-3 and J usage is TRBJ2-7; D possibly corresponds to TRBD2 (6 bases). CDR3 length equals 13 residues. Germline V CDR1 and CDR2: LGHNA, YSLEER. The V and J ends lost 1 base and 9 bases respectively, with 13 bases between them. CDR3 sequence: CASSQVWDGGQYF. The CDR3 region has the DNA TGCGCCAGCAGCCAAGTTTGGGACGGGGGGCAGTACTTC.

CDR3 nucleotide sequence: TGTGCCAGCAGCTCCGCGGGACAGGGGCACGAGCAGTACTTC. Amino acid sequence: CASSSAGQGHEQYF. V and J are TRBV7-9 and TRBJ2-7; 10 bases align to TRBD1. Germline V gives CDR1 SEHNR, CDR2 FQNEAQ (reference sequence). With 4 bases clipped from V and 5 bases from J, the junction kept 5 bases outside the gene matches. The CDR3 length is 14 residues.

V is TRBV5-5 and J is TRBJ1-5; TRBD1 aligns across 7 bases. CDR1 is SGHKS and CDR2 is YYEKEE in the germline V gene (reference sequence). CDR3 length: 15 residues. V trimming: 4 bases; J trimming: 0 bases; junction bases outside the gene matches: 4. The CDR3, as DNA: TGTGCCAGCAGCCAGGACAGGCTTAGCAATCAGCCCCAGCATTTT. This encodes CASSQDRLSNQPQHF.

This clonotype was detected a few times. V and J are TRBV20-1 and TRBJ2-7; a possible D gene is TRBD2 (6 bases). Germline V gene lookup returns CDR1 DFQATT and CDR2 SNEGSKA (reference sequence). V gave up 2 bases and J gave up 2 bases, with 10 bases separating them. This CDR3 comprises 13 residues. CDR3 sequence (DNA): TGCAGTGCTAGAAGGAGGGCGGCCTACGAGCAGTACTTC. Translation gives CSARRRAAYEQYF.

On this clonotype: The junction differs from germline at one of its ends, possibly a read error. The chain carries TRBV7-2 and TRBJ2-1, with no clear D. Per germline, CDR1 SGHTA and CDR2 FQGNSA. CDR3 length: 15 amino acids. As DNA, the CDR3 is TGTGCCAGCAGCCCAAGCCTTAATAATTACAATGTGCAGTTCTTC. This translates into CASSPSLNNYNVQFF.

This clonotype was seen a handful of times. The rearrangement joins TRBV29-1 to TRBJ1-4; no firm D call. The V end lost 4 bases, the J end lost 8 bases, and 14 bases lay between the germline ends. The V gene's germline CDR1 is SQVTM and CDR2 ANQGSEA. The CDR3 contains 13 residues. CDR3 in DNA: TGCAGCGTTGTTTGGCCCGGCGTGGAAAAACTGTTTTTT. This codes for CSVVWPGVEKLFF.

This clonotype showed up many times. The CDR3 region is CASSVAKQGLNEQFF. CDR3 DNA: TGTGCCAGCAGCGTAGCTAAGCAGGGCCTTAATGAGCAGTTCTTC. This chain joins TRBV9 and TRBJ2-1; D may be TRBD1 (5 bases). Germline V gene data show CDR1 as SGDLS and CDR2 as YYNGEE. Trimming left V 0 bases short and J 7 bases short, with 14 bases between. This CDR3 spans 15 amino acids.

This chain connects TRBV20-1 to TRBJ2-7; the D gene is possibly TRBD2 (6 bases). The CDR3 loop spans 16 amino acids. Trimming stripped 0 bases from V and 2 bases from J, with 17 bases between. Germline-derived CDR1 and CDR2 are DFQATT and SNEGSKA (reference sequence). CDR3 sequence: CSARDPNRDFTYEQYF. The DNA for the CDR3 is TGCAGTGCTAGAGATCCGAACCGGGACTTTACCTACGAGCAGTACTTC.

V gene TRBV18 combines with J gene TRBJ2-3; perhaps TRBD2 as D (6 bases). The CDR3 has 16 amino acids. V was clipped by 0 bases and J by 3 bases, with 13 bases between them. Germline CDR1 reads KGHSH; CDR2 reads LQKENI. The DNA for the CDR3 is TGTGCCAGCTCACCACCGGTGGCGGGGAAGACAGATACGCAGTATTTT. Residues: CASSPPVAGKTDTQYF.

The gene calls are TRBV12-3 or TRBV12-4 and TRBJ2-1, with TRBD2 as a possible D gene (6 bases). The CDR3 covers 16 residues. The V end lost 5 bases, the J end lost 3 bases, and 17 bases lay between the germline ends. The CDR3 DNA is TGTGCCAGCAGTCCGGCAGCGGGTGTCGGCTACAATGAGCAGTTCTTC. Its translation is CASSPAAGVGYNEQFF.